The rows below give T cell receptor beta chains drawn from one sample of a study of cytomegalovirus exposure and HLA in healthy donors. Sequencing was performed with immunoSEQ multiplex PCR; in TCRdb, only in-frame clones are kept and a portion is missing. The listing records 140,000 or so clones. Sequencing was performed on PBMCs. All receptors derive from a male donor in good health and CMV-seronegative. Both conserved end residues are part of each CDR3. A D gene is named only where the DNA matches it firmly.

d_gene,v_gene,j_gene,CDR3aa,CDR3nt
-,TRBV6-5,TRBJ1-4,CASTNRGSNEKLFF,TGTGCCAGCACCAATCGGGGTTCTAATGAAAAACTGTTTTTT
-,TRBV19,TRBJ2-2,CASSIKGFGELFF,TGTGCCAGTAGTATTAAGGGGTTCGGGGAGCTGTTTTTT
-,TRBV29-1,TRBJ1-2,CSAVGGESNYGYTF,TGCAGCGCGGTCGGGGGGGAGTCTAACTATGGCTACACCTTC
-,TRBV7-2,TRBJ1-1,CASSLGGGSTEAFF,TGTGCCAGCAGCTTAGGGGGCGGAAGCACTGAAGCTTTCTTT
-,TRBV6-1,TRBJ1-2,CASRDLQKVHGYTF,TGTGCCAGCAGGGATCTACAGAAGGTCCATGGCTACACCTTC
TRBD2,TRBV7-9,TRBJ2-7,CASSQGTRPGEQYF,TGTGCCAGCAGCCAGGGGACTAGACCGGGCGAGCAGTACTTC
-,TRBV29-1,TRBJ2-1,CSVGSRSGYNEQFF,TGCAGCGTTGGTTCTAGGAGTGGATACAATGAGCAGTTCTTC
-,TRBV5-6,TRBJ2-5,CASSLLRGPLLSETQYF,TGTGCCAGCAGCTTGTTGCGGGGGCCCCTGCTTAGCGAGACCCAGTACTTC
-,TRBV19,TRBJ1-5,CASSIPWAESNQPQHF,TGTGCCAGTAGTATCCCTTGGGCAGAGAGCAATCAGCCCCAGCATTTT
TRBD1,TRBV29-1,TRBJ1-1,CSVEGDRVRKKTEAFF,TGCAGCGTTGAGGGGGACAGGGTTCGCAAGAAAACTGAAGCTTTCTTT
TRBD2,TRBV11-2,TRBJ2-7,CASRATSDEQYF,TGTGCCAGCAGAGCCACTAGCGACGAGCAGTACTTC
-,TRBV30,TRBJ1-2,CAWSVLGGGYGYTF,TGTGCCTGGAGTGTACTCGGTGGAGGGTATGGCTACACCTTC
TRBD2,TRBV10-3,TRBJ2-1,CAIRSAGEEFF,TGTGCCATCAGGTCAGCGGGAGAGGAGTTCTTC
TRBD1,TRBV9,TRBJ1-2,CASSLTGSGYTF,TGTGCCAGCAGCCTGACAGGGAGTGGCTACACCTTC
-,TRBV4-3,TRBJ1-1,CASSQAQDMNTEAFF,TGCGCCAGCAGCCAAGCACAAGACATGAACACTGAAGCTTTCTTT
TRBD1,TRBV28,TRBJ1-4,CASSFPGTVKNEKLFF,TGTGCCAGCAGTTTCCCTGGGACAGTCAAAAATGAAAAACTGTTTTTT
TRBD1,TRBV28,TRBJ2-2,CASSSSVTGITGELFF,TGTGCCAGCAGTTCCTCTGTGACAGGGATCACCGGGGAGCTGTTTTTT
-,TRBV7-6,TRBJ2-2,CASSSRLAPNTGELFF,TGTGCCAGCAGCTCTCGGTTAGCGCCGAACACCGGGGAGCTGTTTTTT
-,TRBV5-4,TRBJ2-4,CASSLAGGKNIQYF,TGTGCCAGCAGCTTGGCCGGGGGCAAAAACATTCAGTACTTC
TRBD2,TRBV5-1,TRBJ2-3,CASSHGTSGGAVDTQYF,TGCGCCAGCAGCCACGGGACTAGCGGGGGGGCGGTAGATACGCAGTATTTT
TRBD1,TRBV5-6,TRBJ1-5,CASSLGQGNGNQPQHF,TGTGCCAGCAGCTTGGGACAGGGGAATGGCAATCAGCCCCAGCATTTT
TRBD1,TRBV28,TRBJ1-2,CASSSGGTGYTF,TGTGCCAGCAGTTCAGGGGGCACCGGCTACACCTTC
-,TRBV29-1,TRBJ2-1,CSPRDYNEQFF,TGCAGCCCCAGGGATTACAATGAGCAGTTCTTC
-,TRBV7-3,TRBJ1-1,CASSLGGGNTEAFF,TGTGCCAGCAGCTTAGGGGGGGGTAACACTGAAGCTTTCTTT
TRBD1,TRBV14,TRBJ2-7,CASSQLGQPPLYEQYF,TGTGCCAGCAGCCAATTGGGACAGCCACCCCTCTACGAGCAGTACTTC
-,TRBV5-1,TRBJ1-1,CASSPSTAQNTEAFF,TGCGCCAGCAGCCCTTCGACAGCCCAGAACACTGAAGCTTTCTTT
-,TRBV30,TRBJ2-5,CAWSRGIEETQYF,TGTGCCTGGAGTCGGGGGATTGAAGAGACCCAGTACTTC
-,TRBV6-5,TRBJ2-7,CASRRGYLYEQYF,TGTGCCAGCAGACGGGGATATCTCTACGAGCAGTACTTC
-,TRBV5-1,TRBJ2-2,CASSFSVPNGELFF,TGCGCCAGCAGCTTTTCGGTCCCAAACGGGGAGCTGTTTTTT
-,TRBV6-1,TRBJ2-7,CASSVSASTSYEQYF,TGTGCCAGCAGTGTCAGCGCTAGCACCTCCTACGAGCAGTACTTC
TRBD2,TRBV13,TRBJ2-5,CASSLRSGSVYQETQYF,TGTGCCAGCAGCTTGCGTAGCGGGAGCGTCTACCAAGAGACCCAGTACTTC
-,TRBV19,TRBJ1-5,CASRTRSGTQNQPQHF,TGTGCCAGTAGGACCCGTTCGGGGACACAAAATCAGCCCCAGCATTTT
TRBD2,TRBV6-5,TRBJ2-7,CASSRLAGGYEQYF,TGTGCCAGCAGCAGGTTAGCGGGGGGTTACGAGCAGTACTTC
-,TRBV6-5,TRBJ1-3,CASSRRGTIGNTIYF,TGTGCCAGCAGTCGGCGGGGGACAATAGGAAACACCATATATTTT
TRBD2,TRBV30,TRBJ2-1,CAWSLPSLVGEGLISYNEQFF,TGTGCCTGGAGCTTACCAAGCCTGGTCGGGGAGGGCCTTATCTCCTACAATGAGCAGTTCTTC
TRBD1,TRBV10-3,TRBJ1-5,CAISESKGGSYSNQPQHF,TGTGCCATCAGTGAGTCGAAAGGGGGCTCCTATAGCAATCAGCCCCAGCATTTT
-,TRBV7-2,TRBJ2-2,CASSQWGGAKAGELFF,TGTGCCAGCAGCCAATGGGGGGGCGCTAAGGCCGGGGAGCTGTTTTTT
TRBD1,TRBV5-1,TRBJ1-1,CASSLAGTGNAEAFF,TGCGCCAGCAGCTTGGCCGGGACAGGGAACGCTGAAGCTTTCTTT
TRBD2,TRBV6-5,TRBJ2-2,CASSPERGNTGELFF,TGTGCCAGCAGTCCCGAGCGGGGGAACACCGGGGAGCTGTTTTTT
-,TRBV7-8,TRBJ2-1,CASSNRDSYNEQFF,TGTGCCAGCAGCAACCGGGACTCCTACAATGAGCAGTTCTTC
-,TRBV19,TRBJ1-5,CASGDIQPQHF,TGTGCCAGCGGCGACATTCAGCCCCAGCATTTT
-,TRBV28,TRBJ1-2,CASTQRGGYGYTF,TGTGCCAGCACCCAAAGGGGTGGCTATGGCTACACCTTC
-,TRBV29-1,TRBJ1-4,CSVAAGGDEKLFF,TGCAGCGTCGCCGCCGGCGGGGATGAAAAACTGTTTTTT
-,TRBV7-9,TRBJ2-1,CASSPRGRRIYNEQFF,TGTGCCAGCAGCCCAAGGGGCCGCCGCATTTACAATGAGCAGTTCTTC
-,TRBV9,TRBJ2-5,CASSPRDRFQETQYF,TGTGCCAGCAGCCCACGAGACAGGTTCCAAGAGACCCAGTACTTC